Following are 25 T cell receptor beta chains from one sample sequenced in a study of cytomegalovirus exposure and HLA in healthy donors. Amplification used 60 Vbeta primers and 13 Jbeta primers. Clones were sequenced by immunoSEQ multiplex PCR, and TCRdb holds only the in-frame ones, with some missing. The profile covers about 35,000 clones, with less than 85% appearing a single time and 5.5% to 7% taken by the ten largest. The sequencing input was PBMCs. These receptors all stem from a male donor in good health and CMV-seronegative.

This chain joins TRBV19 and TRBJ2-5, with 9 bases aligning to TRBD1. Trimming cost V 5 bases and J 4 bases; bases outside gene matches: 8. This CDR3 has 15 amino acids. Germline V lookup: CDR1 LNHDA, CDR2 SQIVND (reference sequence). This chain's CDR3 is CASSPPGQGGETQYF. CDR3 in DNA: TGTGCCAGTAGTCCTCCGGGACAGGGAGGAGAGACCCAGTACTTC.

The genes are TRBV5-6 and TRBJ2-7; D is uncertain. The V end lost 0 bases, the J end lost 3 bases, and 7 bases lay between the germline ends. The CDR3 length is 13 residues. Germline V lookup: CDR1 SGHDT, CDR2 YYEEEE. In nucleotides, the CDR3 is TGTGCCAGCAGCTTGGGGTACATCTACGAGCAGTACTTC. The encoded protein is CASSLGYIYEQYF.

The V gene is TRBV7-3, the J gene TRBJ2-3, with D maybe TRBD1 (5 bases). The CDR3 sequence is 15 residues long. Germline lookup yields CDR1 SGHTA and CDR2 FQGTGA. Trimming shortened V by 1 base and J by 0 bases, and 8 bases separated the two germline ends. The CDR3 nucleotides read TGTGCCAGCAGCTTAATAGGGGCTAGCACAGATACGCAGTATTTT. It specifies CASSLIGASTDTQYF.

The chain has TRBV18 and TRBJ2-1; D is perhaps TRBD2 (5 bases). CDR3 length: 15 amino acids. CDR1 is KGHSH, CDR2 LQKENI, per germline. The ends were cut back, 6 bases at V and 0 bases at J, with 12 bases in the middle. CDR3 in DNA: TGTGCCAGCTCCCCGCGGGTAAACTCCTACAATGAGCAGTTCTTC. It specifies CASSPRVNSYNEQFF.

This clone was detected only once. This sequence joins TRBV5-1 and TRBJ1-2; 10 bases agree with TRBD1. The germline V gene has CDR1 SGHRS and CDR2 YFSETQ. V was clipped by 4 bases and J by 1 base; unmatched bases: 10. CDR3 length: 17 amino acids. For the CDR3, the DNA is TGCGCCAGCAGCACCGCAACCGGGACAGGGGTTAACTATGGCTACACCTTC. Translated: CASSTATGTGVNYGYTF. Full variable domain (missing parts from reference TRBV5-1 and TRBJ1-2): KAGVTQTPRYLIKTRGQQVTLSCSPISGHRSVSWYQQTPGQGLQFLFEYFSETQRNKGNFPGRFSGRQFSNSRSEMNVSTLELGDSALYLCASSTATGTGVNYGYTFGSGTRLTVV.

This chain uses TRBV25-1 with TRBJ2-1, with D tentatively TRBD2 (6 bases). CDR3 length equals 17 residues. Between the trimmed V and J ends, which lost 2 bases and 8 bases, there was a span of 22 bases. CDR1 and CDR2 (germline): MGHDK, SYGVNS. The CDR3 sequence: CASSERTVDGGVHEQFF. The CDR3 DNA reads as TGTGCCAGCAGTGAACGGACCGTGGACGGAGGGGTCCATGAGCAGTTCTTC.

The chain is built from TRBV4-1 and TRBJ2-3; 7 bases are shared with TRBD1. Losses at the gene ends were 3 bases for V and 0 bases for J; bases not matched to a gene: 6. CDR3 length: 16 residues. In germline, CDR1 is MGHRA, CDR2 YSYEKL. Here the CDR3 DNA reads TGCGCCAGCAGCCAGTCGGGACAGCCTAGCACAGATACGCAGTATTTT. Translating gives CASSQSGQPSTDTQYF.

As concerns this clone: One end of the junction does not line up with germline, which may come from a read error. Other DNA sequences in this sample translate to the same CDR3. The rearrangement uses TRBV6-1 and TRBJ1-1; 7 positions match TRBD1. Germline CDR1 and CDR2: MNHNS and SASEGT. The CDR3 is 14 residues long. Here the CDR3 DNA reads TGTGCCAGCAGCGAAGCGAGACAGGGCTTTGAAGCTTTCTTT. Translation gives CASSEARQGFEAFF.

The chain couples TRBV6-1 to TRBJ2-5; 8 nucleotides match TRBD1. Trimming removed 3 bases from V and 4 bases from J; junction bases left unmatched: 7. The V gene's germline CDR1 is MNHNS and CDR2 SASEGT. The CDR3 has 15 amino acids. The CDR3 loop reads CASSDTGGVGETQYF. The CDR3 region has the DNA TGTGCCAGCAGTGATACAGGGGGTGTCGGAGAGACCCAGTACTTC.

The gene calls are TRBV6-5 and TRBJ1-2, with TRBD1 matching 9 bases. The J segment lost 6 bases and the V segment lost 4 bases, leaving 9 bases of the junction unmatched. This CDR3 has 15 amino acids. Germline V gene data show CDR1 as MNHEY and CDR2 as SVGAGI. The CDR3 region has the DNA TGTGCCAGCAGTTTTCGTTGGACAGGGGCGGATGGCTACACCTTC. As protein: CASSFRWTGADGYTF.

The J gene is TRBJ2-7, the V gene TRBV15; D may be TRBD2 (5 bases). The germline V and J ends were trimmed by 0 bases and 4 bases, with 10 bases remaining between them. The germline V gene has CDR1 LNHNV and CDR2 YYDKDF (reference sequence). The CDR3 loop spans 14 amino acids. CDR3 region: CATSRDRGSYEQYF. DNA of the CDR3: TGTGCCACCAGCAGAGATCGGGGAAGTTACGAGCAGTACTTC. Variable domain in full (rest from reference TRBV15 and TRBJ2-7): DAMVIQNPRYQVTQFGKPVTLSCSQTLNHNVMYWYQQKSSQAPKLLFHYYDKDFNNEADTPDNFQSRRPNTSFCFLDIRSPGLGDTAMYLCATSRDRGSYEQYFGPGTRLTVT.

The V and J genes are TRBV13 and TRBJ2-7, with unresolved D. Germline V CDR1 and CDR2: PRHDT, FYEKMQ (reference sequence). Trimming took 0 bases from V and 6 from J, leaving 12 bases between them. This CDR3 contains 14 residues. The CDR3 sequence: CASSLGHPSAEQYF. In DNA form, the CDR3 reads TGTGCCAGCAGCTTAGGCCATCCCAGCGCCGAGCAGTACTTC.

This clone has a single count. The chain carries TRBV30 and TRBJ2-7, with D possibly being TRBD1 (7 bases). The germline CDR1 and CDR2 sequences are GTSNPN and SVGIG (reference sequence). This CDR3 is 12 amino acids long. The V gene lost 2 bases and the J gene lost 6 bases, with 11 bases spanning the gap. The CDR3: CAWSSGGSEQYF. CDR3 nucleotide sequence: TGTGCCTGGAGTTCAGGGGGGAGCGAGCAGTACTTC.

CDR3 amino acids: CASSRGARNTIYF. CDR3 DNA: TGTGCCAGCTCGCGGGGGGCCAGAAACACCATATATTTT. J is TRBJ1-3 and V is TRBV7-6; TRBD1 is a possible D gene (6 bases). The CDR3 is made up of 13 amino acids. CDR1 is SGHVS, CDR2 FNYEAQ, per germline. V lost 8 bases and J lost 5, with 13 bases in between.

As DNA, the CDR3 is TGCGCCAGCAGCTTTCTACCGGGACAGGGGGGCACAGATACGCAGTATTTT. As protein: CASSFLPGQGGTDTQYF. The V gene is TRBV5-1, the J gene TRBJ2-3; 11 bases fit TRBD1. V shed 2 bases and J 1 base; nucleotides not matched to a gene: 6. The CDR3 covers 17 residues. Looked up from germline, CDR1 is SGHRS and CDR2 is YFSETQ.

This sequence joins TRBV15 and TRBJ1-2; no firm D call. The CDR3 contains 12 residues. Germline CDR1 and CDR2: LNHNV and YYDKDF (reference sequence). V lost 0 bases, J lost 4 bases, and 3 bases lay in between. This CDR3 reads CATSRDGYGYTF. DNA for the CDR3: TGTGCCACCAGCAGAGACGGCTATGGCTACACCTTC.

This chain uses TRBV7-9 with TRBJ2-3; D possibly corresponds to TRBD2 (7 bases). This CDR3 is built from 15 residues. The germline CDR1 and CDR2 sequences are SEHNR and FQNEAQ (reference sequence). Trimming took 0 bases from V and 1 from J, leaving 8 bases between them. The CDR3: CASSLAGGRTDTQYF. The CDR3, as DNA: TGTGCCAGCAGCTTAGCCGGGGGGCGCACAGATACGCAGTATTTT.

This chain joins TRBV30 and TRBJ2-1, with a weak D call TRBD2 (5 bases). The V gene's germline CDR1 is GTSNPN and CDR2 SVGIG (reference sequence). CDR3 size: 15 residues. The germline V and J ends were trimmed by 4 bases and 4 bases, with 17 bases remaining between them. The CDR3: CAWTRLLSGYNEQFF. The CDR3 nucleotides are TGTGCCTGGACCCGACTCCTTTCGGGATACAATGAGCAGTTCTTC.

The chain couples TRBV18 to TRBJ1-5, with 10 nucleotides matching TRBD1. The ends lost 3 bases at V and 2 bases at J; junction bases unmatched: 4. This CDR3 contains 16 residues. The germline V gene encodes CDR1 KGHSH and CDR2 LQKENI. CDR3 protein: CASSPGQGNGNQPQHF. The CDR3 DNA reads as TGTGCCAGCTCACCGGGACAGGGGAATGGCAATCAGCCCCAGCATTTT.

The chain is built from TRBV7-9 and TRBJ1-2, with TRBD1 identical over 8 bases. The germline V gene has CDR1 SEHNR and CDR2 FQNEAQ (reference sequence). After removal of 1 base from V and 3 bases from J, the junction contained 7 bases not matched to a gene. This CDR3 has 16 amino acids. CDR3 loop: CASSLGRTGKDYGYTF. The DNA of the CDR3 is TGTGCCAGCAGCTTAGGCCGGACAGGGAAAGACTATGGCTACACCTTC.

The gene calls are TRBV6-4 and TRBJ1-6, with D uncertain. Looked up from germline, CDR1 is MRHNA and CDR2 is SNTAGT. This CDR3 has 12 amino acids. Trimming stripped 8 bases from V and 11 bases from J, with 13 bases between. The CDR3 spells CASEALYAPLHF. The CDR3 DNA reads TGTGCCAGCGAAGCCTTGTACGCACCCCTCCACTTT.

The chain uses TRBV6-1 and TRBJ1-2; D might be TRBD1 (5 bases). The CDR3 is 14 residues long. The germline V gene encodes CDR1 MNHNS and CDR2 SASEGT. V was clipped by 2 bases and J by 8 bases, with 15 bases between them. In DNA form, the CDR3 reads TGTGCCAGCAGTGAACCCACAGGACCCAGAGGCTACACCTTC. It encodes CASSEPTGPRGYTF.

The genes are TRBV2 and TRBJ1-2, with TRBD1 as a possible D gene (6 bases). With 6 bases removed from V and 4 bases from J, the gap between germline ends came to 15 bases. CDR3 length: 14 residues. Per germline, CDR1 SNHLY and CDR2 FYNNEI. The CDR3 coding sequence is TGTGCCAGCAGACTAGACAGGCCTGCCTATGGCTACACCTTC. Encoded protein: CASRLDRPAYGYTF.

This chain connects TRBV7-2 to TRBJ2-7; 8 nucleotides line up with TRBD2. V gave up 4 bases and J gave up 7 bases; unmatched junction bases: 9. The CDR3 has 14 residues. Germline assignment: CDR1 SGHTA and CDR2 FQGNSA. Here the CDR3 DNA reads TGTGCCAGCAGCTGGGGACTAGGGGCGGGAGAGCAGTACTTC. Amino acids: CASSWGLGAGEQYF.

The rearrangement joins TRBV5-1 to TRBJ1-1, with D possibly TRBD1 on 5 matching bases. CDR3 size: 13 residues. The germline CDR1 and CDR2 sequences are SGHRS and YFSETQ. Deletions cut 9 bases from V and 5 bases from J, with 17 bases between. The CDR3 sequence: CATSERGGTEAFF. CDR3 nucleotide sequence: TGCGCCACTAGCGAGCGGGGGGGGACTGAAGCTTTCTTT.